This passage covers 31 T cell receptor beta chains from one sample sequenced in a study of cytomegalovirus exposure and HLA in healthy donors. The PCR employed 60 Vbeta primers together with 13 Jbeta primers. Some clones are missing from TCRdb's copy, which holds only in-frame ones; the method was immunoSEQ multiplex PCR. The table gives roughly 100,000 clones; the top ten clones make up approximately 3.7% of it. The sample comprised PBMCs. These receptors were obtained from a man aged 40-49 years in good health and CMV-seronegative.

V gene TRBV15 combines with J gene TRBJ2-7; 10 nucleotides agree with TRBD1. V gave up 4 bases and J gave up 3 bases; unmatched junction bases: 9. The germline gives CDR1 LNHNV, CDR2 YYDKDF (reference sequence). This CDR3 contains 16 residues. DNA of the CDR3: TGTGCCACCAGCATGACCGGGGGGACAGGGGTCTACGAGCAGTACTTC. It translates to CATSMTGGTGVYEQYF.

This chain uses TRBV29-1 with TRBJ1-2; D is perhaps TRBD1 (6 bases). The germline V gene has CDR1 SQVTM and CDR2 ANQGSEA. The CDR3 loop spans 14 amino acids. V lost 3 bases, J lost 5 bases, and 16 bases lay in between. The CDR3 protein is CSVDLGAWGYGYTF. The CDR3 DNA follows: TGCAGCGTTGATTTGGGGGCCTGGGGGTATGGCTACACCTTC.

This chain links TRBV5-1 with TRBJ2-1, with D uncertain. Germline V gives CDR1 SGHRS, CDR2 YFSETQ. The V end lost 4 bases, the J end lost 9 bases, and 11 bases lay between the germline ends. The CDR3 extends over 12 amino acids. The CDR3 DNA reads as TGCGCCAGCAGCGTAATAGATCTTGAGCAGTTCTTC. Its translation: CASSVIDLEQFF.

This sequence joins TRBV6-1 and TRBJ2-7, with 9 bases lining up with TRBD1. The germline CDR1 and CDR2 sequences are MNHNS and SASEGT. This CDR3 spans 12 amino acids. Trimming cost V 6 bases and J 3 bases; bases outside gene matches: 0. The CDR3 DNA sequence: TGTGCCAGCAGGACAGGGGGCTACGAGCAGTACTTC. Encoded protein: CASRTGGYEQYF.

This chain joins TRBV27 and TRBJ1-4; D call uncertain. Germline assignment: CDR1 MNHEY and CDR2 SMNVEV (reference sequence). There are 15 residues in the CDR3. V was trimmed by 4 bases and J by 7 bases, leaving 16 bases between them. The CDR3 reads CASSSESIGSEKLFF. The CDR3 DNA follows: TGTGCCAGCAGTTCCGAATCAATTGGGAGTGAAAAACTGTTTTTT.

The CDR3 DNA follows: TGTGCCAGCTCCGCTGGTGGTGCAGCAGATACGCAGTATTTT. Translation gives CASSAGGAADTQYF. The J gene is TRBJ2-3, the V gene TRBV27, with unresolved D. V gave up 8 bases and J gave up 4 bases, with 16 bases separating them. The germline V gene has CDR1 MNHEY and CDR2 SMNVEV (reference sequence). CDR3 length equals 14 residues.

The chain recombines TRBV29-1 with TRBJ1-2; possibly TRBD1 for D (5 bases). The germline CDR1 and CDR2 sequences are SQVTM and ANQGSEA. Trimming stripped 0 bases from V and 4 bases from J, with 15 bases between. The CDR3 runs to 15 residues. The CDR3 DNA reads as TGCAGCGTTGAAGAAGTGACAGCTTGGGGCTATGGCTACACCTTC. Protein sequence: CSVEEVTAWGYGYTF.

The chain is built from TRBV6-6 and TRBJ1-4; TRBD1 matches 7 bases. The J segment lost 5 bases and the V segment lost 6 bases, leaving 6 bases of the junction unmatched. This CDR3 has 14 residues. Germline assignment: CDR1 MNHNY and CDR2 SVGAGI (reference sequence). The CDR3 sequence: CASRTTGPNEKLFF. Here the CDR3 DNA reads TGTGCCAGCAGGACGACAGGGCCAAATGAAAAACTGTTTTTT.

DNA of the CDR3: TGTGCCAGCAGGACAGGGGTTAATGTAAGGTTGAACACTGAAGCTTTCTTT. Protein: CASRTGVNVRLNTEAFF. The V gene is TRBV2, the J gene TRBJ1-1; 8 bases are shared with TRBD1. This CDR3 is 17 amino acids long. The germline V gene has CDR1 SNHLY and CDR2 FYNNEI. V lost 6 bases to trimming and J lost 0 bases; unmatched junction nucleotides: 12.

The rearrangement joins TRBV19 to TRBJ1-1, with D unclear. CDR1 and CDR2 from the germline V gene are LNHDA and SQIVND (reference sequence). This CDR3 is built from 13 residues. Trimming pared 7 bases from V and 7 bases from J, leaving 16 bases between. This CDR3 is CASNSGSGREAFF. The CDR3 region has the DNA TGTGCCAGTAACTCCGGAAGTGGGCGTGAAGCTTTCTTT.

The J gene is TRBJ1-2, the V gene TRBV28, with no clear D. CDR3 size: 13 residues. CDR1 and CDR2 from the germline V gene are MDHEN and SYDVKM. Between the trimmed V and J ends, which lost 5 bases and 3 bases, there was a span of 10 bases. CDR3 in amino acids: CASSGAAHYGYTF. The CDR3 nucleotides read TGTGCCAGCAGTGGCGCGGCGCACTATGGCTACACCTTC.

The chain joins TRBV4-3 to TRBJ2-2; D is perhaps TRBD1 (5 bases). CDR1 LGHNA and CDR2 YSLEER come from the germline V gene. The ends were cut back, 0 bases at V and 0 bases at J, with 17 bases in the middle. The CDR3 totals 19 residues. CDR3 DNA sequence: TGCGCCAGCAGCCAAGACTGGGCAGGGTCGGGCGCGAACACCGGGGAGCTGTTTTTT. Translated, it gives CASSQDWAGSGANTGELFF.

The rearrangement links TRBV10-3 to TRBJ1-2; 8 bases are shared with TRBD1. From germline, CDR1 is ENHRY and CDR2 SYGVKD. The CDR3 covers 15 residues. V was clipped by 7 bases and J by 4 bases; unmatched bases: 11. CDR3 nucleotides: TGTGCCATCACCGACCAGGCAACAGGGGGCTATGGCTACACCTTC. Amino acid sequence: CAITDQATGGYGYTF.

This chain links TRBV5-6 with TRBJ2-1, with a possible D match to TRBD1 (5 bases). The CDR3 has 14 amino acids. Germline V gene data show CDR1 as SGHDT and CDR2 as YYEEEE. V shed 1 base and J shed 10 bases, with 15 bases lying between them. In DNA, the CDR3 is TGTGCCAGCAGCTTGAAGGCCAGGGCGCAAGAGCAGTTCTTC. Amino acids: CASSLKARAQEQFF.

On this clone: The junction shows a germline mismatch at one end, possibly a read error. V gene TRBV14 combines with J gene TRBJ1-2; D is perhaps TRBD1 (5 bases). The CDR3 contains 17 residues. CDR1 and CDR2 from the germline V gene are SGHDN and FVKESK. The CDR3 loop is CASGHGQGSGLYYGYTF. The CDR3 bases are TGTGCCAGCGGCCATGGGCAGGGTTCCGGGTTGTACTATGGCTACACCTTC.

This CDR3 reads CATSTTGARVVEKLFF. CDR3 bases: TGTGCCACCAGCACTACAGGGGCGCGGGTTGTGGAAAAACTGTTTTTT. This rearrangement joins TRBV15 to TRBJ1-4; 7 nucleotides match TRBD1. CDR3 length: 16 amino acids. CDR1 and CDR2 (germline): LNHNV, YYDKDF (reference sequence). The trim removed 4 bases at V and 8 bases at J, leaving 13 bases unmatched.

The chain carries TRBV5-1 and TRBJ2-5, with 7 bases lining up with TRBD1. The DNA end lines up better with TRBJ2-7; the J call may be wrong. Germline V lookup: CDR1 SGHRS, CDR2 YFSETQ. CDR3 length: 14 amino acids. The CDR3 loop is CASSLRDRDYEQYF. The CDR3 DNA is TGCGCCAGCAGCCTCCGGGACAGAGACTACGAGCAGTACTTC.

V and J are TRBV6-1 and TRBJ1-5, with 11 bases fitting TRBD1. V shed 11 bases, J shed 9 bases, and the junction held 9 bases outside the gene matches. The CDR3 covers 13 residues. Germline V gives CDR1 MNHNS, CDR2 SASEGT. CDR3 in amino acids: CAGVAGQGGPQHF. CDR3 nucleotide sequence: TGTGCCGGGGTTGCGGGACAGGGGGGGCCCCAGCATTTT.

The CDR3 DNA reads as TGTGCCAGCAGCCGGGGGGGCTTGGGAAACACCATATATTTT. This codes for CASSRGGLGNTIYF. The chain couples TRBV27 to TRBJ1-3; TRBD1 is a possible D gene (6 bases). CDR1 MNHEY and CDR2 SMNVEV come from the germline V gene (reference sequence). V shed 6 bases and J shed 4 bases, with 13 bases lying between them. The CDR3 consists of 14 residues.

The rearrangement joins TRBV7-2 to TRBJ2-3; 7 bases are shared with TRBD1. J lost 8 bases, V lost 5 bases, and 10 bases had no gene match. This CDR3 spans 14 amino acids. CDR1 is SGHTA and CDR2 is FQGNSA in the germline V gene. The CDR3 loop reads CASSGTGVQVTQYF. DNA for the CDR3: TGTGCCAGCAGCGGAACAGGGGTCCAAGTTACGCAGTATTTT.

The V and J genes are TRBV19 and TRBJ2-1, with 9 positions matching TRBD1. The CDR3 totals 18 residues. In germline, CDR1 is LNHDA, CDR2 SQIVND (reference sequence). The junction had 15 bases not matched to a gene; V was cut back by 3 bases and J by 6 bases. The CDR3 sequence is CASSIPRGTGRTLNEQFF. The CDR3 DNA is TGTGCCAGTAGTATCCCCCGTGGGACAGGGAGAACACTCAATGAGCAGTTCTTC.

Regarding this clone: Within the sample, other DNA sequences also encode this same CDR3. The J gene is TRBJ2-1, the V gene TRBV6-5; no reliable D call. The germline V and J ends were trimmed by 2 bases and 0 bases, with 11 bases remaining between them. Germline assignment: CDR1 MNHEY and CDR2 SVGAGI. The CDR3 is 16 amino acids. Written as DNA, the CDR3 is TGTGCCAGCAGTTACGGCGGCCCCAGCTCCTACAATGAGCAGTTCTTC. Residues: CASSYGGPSSYNEQFF.

V is TRBV11-2 and J is TRBJ2-7, with 10 positions matching TRBD1. Germline V gives CDR1 SGHAT, CDR2 FQNNGV. After removal of 4 bases from V and 2 bases from J, the junction contained 5 bases not matched to a gene. CDR3 length: 15 residues. This CDR3 is CASSSRQGAPYEQYF. The CDR3 nucleotides read TGTGCCAGCAGCTCCCGACAGGGGGCCCCCTACGAGCAGTACTTC. Drawing the rest from reference TRBV11-2 and TRBJ2-7, the complete variable domain is EAGVAQSPRYKIIEKRQSVAFWCNPISGHATLYWYQQILGQGPKLLIQFQNNGVVDDSQLPKDRFSAERLKGVDSTLKIQPAKLEDSAVYLCASSSRQGAPYEQYFGPGTRLTVT.

The V and J genes are TRBV10-1 and TRBJ2-4, with TRBD2 matching over 11 bases. Trimming took 3 bases from V and 0 from J; bases not matched to a gene: 1. This CDR3 comprises 16 residues. Germline V gene lookup returns CDR1 WNHNN and CDR2 SYGVQD (reference sequence). The CDR3 sequence is CASSDGLAGAKNIQYF. The CDR3 DNA reads as TGCGCCAGCAGTGACGGACTAGCGGGAGCCAAAAACATTCAGTACTTC.

The chain has TRBV1 and TRBJ1-1. TRBV1 is assigned pseudogene status. The CDR3 length is 12 residues. CDR3 sequence: CTSSQSITEAFF. DNA for the CDR3: TGCACCAGCAGCCAGTCTATCACTGAAGCTTTCTTT.

The V and J genes are TRBV11-2 and TRBJ1-2; no clear D. Looked up from germline, CDR1 is SGHAT and CDR2 is FQNNGV. The CDR3 is made up of 13 amino acids. V was cut by 3 bases and J by 2 bases, with 7 bases left in between. The CDR3 spells CASSLVVNYGYTF. CDR3 sequence (DNA): TGTGCCAGCAGCTTGGTAGTCAACTATGGCTACACCTTC.

The chain is built from TRBV11-2 and TRBJ2-4, with D tentatively TRBD1 (7 bases). The V gene lost 8 bases and the J gene lost 2 bases, with 19 bases spanning the gap. The CDR3 has 16 amino acids. Germline assignment: CDR1 SGHAT and CDR2 FQNNGV. CDR3 DNA: TGTGCCAGCGCCCCCAGGGGGGTTGGGCCCAAAAACATTCAGTACTTC. Residues: CASAPRGVGPKNIQYF.

This chain uses TRBV18 with TRBJ2-5; unclear D gene. The germline V and J ends were trimmed by 6 bases and 3 bases, with 11 bases remaining between them. The CDR3 is 13 amino acids. In germline, CDR1 is KGHSH, CDR2 LQKENI. The CDR3 DNA follows: TGTGCCAGCTCGCCCCAAGAGAAAGAGACCCAGTACTTC. Residues: CASSPQEKETQYF.

CDR3 protein: CAIGSDRDRFTGVSYEQYF. As DNA, the CDR3 is TGTGCCATCGGCTCGGACAGGGACAGATTCACAGGGGTTTCCTACGAGCAGTACTTC. V is TRBV10-3 and J is TRBJ2-7; 8 nucleotides agree with TRBD1. The germline V gene encodes CDR1 ENHRY and CDR2 SYGVKD. This CDR3 has 19 residues. Trimming removed 8 bases from V and 1 base from J; junction bases left unmatched: 22.

This chain connects TRBV4-1 to TRBJ2-6; 7 bases map to TRBD1. The V gene's germline CDR1 is MGHRA and CDR2 YSYEKL. The V gene end was trimmed by 1 base and the J gene end by 0 bases; junction bases not matched to a gene: 6. The CDR3 spans 18 residues. CDR3 amino acids: CASSQGQGPRSGANVLTF. The CDR3 nucleotides are TGCGCCAGCAGCCAAGGACAGGGCCCCCGCTCTGGGGCCAACGTCCTGACTTTC.

This chain connects TRBV18 to TRBJ1-2; D unresolved. CDR3 length: 16 amino acids. The V end lost 5 bases, the J end lost 0 bases, and 16 bases lay between the germline ends. Germline values: CDR1 KGHSH, CDR2 LQKENI. The CDR3 protein is CASSSVKRLPNYGYTF. In nucleotides, the CDR3 is TGTGCCAGCTCATCAGTCAAGAGGCTTCCTAACTATGGCTACACCTTC.